Below, 24 T cell receptor beta chains from the same sample are listed, as sequenced in a study of somatic mutations in cytotoxic T cells in rheumatoid arthritis. The repertoire was sequenced with immunoSEQ multiplex PCR; TCRdb's copy has only in-frame clones and lacks some. The repertoire holds approximately 15,000 clones, more than 60% seen once, with 4.5% to 6% in the top ten. The sample consisted of CD8+ T cells sorted from blood. Every receptor here comes from an adult with rheumatoid arthritis.

The rearrangement links TRBV29-1 to TRBJ1-3; D is uncertain. Trimming removed 6 bases at V and 7 bases at J, with 13 bases between. Germline CDR1 is SQVTM and CDR2 is ANQGSEA. The CDR3 contains 12 residues. DNA of the CDR3: TGCAGCGTCGCCTCCATTGGGAACACCATATATTTT. It translates to CSVASIGNTIYF.

The chain recombines TRBV5-1 with TRBJ2-1; TRBD2 matches at 9 bases. The CDR3 has 17 residues. The V gene end was trimmed by 4 bases and the J gene end by 6 bases; junction bases not matched to a gene: 14. Per the germline V gene, CDR1 is SGHRS and CDR2 is YFSETQ. The CDR3, as DNA: TGCGCCAGCAGCCAAAAACGAAATAGCGGGGGTTTCAATGAGCAGTTCTTC. Protein product: CASSQKRNSGGFNEQFF. Complete variable domain (other parts from reference TRBV5-1 and TRBJ2-1): KAGVTQTPRYLIKTRGQQVTLSCSPISGHRSVSWYQQTPGQGLQFLFEYFSETQRNKGNFPGRFSGRQFSNSRSEMNVSTLELGDSALYLCASSQKRNSGGFNEQFFGPGTRLTVL.

The chain employs TRBV6-1 and TRBJ2-7, with 8 bases fitting TRBD1. In germline, CDR1 is MNHNS, CDR2 SASEGT. V lost 6 bases and J lost 7; bases outside the gene matches: 14. This CDR3 is built from 15 residues. CDR3: CASRTSQGAQVEQYF. The CDR3 region has the DNA TGTGCCAGCAGGACCTCGCAGGGGGCGCAGGTGGAGCAGTACTTC.

The chain joins TRBV7-9 to TRBJ1-2; D remains ambiguous. The V gene lost 3 bases and the J gene lost 2 bases, with 13 bases spanning the gap. The length of the CDR3 is 15 residues. The germline V gene has CDR1 SEHNR and CDR2 FQNEAQ (reference sequence). The CDR3 DNA reads TGTGCCAGCAGCTTTAGCGGGGATCTAAACTATGGCTACACCTTC. Residues: CASSFSGDLNYGYTF.

The V call is TRBV10-3, the J call TRBJ1-1; TRBD1 might be the D (5 bases). This CDR3 has 13 residues. From germline, CDR1 is ENHRY and CDR2 SYGVKD. V dropped 2 bases and J dropped 4 bases, with 8 bases sitting between them. CDR3 sequence: CAISEDSFTEAFF. The CDR3 DNA follows: TGTGCCATCAGTGAGGACAGTTTCACTGAAGCTTTCTTT.

The chain has TRBV7-6 and TRBJ1-1; D unresolved. CDR1 and CDR2 from the germline V gene are SGHVS and FNYEAQ. V shed 0 bases and J shed 4 bases, with 6 bases lying between them. CDR3 length: 13 amino acids. CDR3: CASSLAAGTEAFF. CDR3 nucleotides: TGTGCCAGCAGCTTAGCCGCAGGCACTGAAGCTTTCTTT.

The chain recombines TRBV30 with TRBJ2-1; 12 bases are a match to TRBD2. Germline V gives CDR1 GTSNPN, CDR2 SVGIG (reference sequence). J lost 0 bases, V lost 2 bases, and 5 bases had no gene match. CDR3 length equals 17 residues. CDR3 protein: CAWSQLAGGSSYNEQFF. CDR3 nucleotide sequence: TGTGCCTGGAGTCAGCTAGCGGGGGGGAGCTCCTACAATGAGCAGTTCTTC.

The genes are TRBV6-5 and TRBJ1-5, with TRBD1 identical over 7 bases. Germline V gives CDR1 MNHEY, CDR2 SVGAGI. V trimming: 5 bases; J trimming: 6 bases; junction bases outside the gene matches: 7. CDR3 length: 14 amino acids. CDR3 DNA sequence: TGTGCCAGCAGTCCCTCGACAGGGAGTCAGCCCCAGCATTTT. Encoded protein: CASSPSTGSQPQHF.

This rearrangement joins TRBV4-1 to TRBJ1-2; 10 bases map to TRBD1. The germline gives CDR1 MGHRA, CDR2 YSYEKL. The CDR3 has 15 residues. Germline trimming cut 4 bases from V and 3 bases from J; bases unmatched to any gene: 5. CDR3 nucleotides: TGCGCCAGCAGCCCAGGACAGGGGGGCCACTATGGCTACACCTTC. It is translated as CASSPGQGGHYGYTF.

The J gene is TRBJ2-7, the V gene TRBV7-2; TRBD1 matches at 9 bases. The V gene's germline CDR1 is SGHTA and CDR2 FQGNSA. V dropped 3 bases and J dropped 6; count of bases not matched to a gene: 9. The CDR3 is made up of 15 amino acids. The CDR3 region is CASSFRQTGGGEQYF. CDR3 DNA sequence: TGTGCCAGCAGCTTTCGACAGACAGGGGGAGGCGAGCAGTACTTC.

The chain employs TRBV4-2 and TRBJ1-4; 7 bases are shared with TRBD1. Germline V gene lookup returns CDR1 LGHNA and CDR2 YNFKEQ. The CDR3 is 16 residues long. The V gene end was trimmed by 0 bases and the J gene end by 6 bases; junction bases not matched to a gene: 7. The CDR3 DNA follows: TGTGCCAGCAGCCAAGATCCCGACAGGGTGTATGAAAAACTGTTTTTT. Protein sequence: CASSQDPDRVYEKLFF.

The rearrangement uses TRBV7-9 and TRBJ1-4; D uncertain. Trimming shortened V by 4 bases and J by 0 bases, and 9 bases separated the two germline ends. The germline gives CDR1 SEHNR, CDR2 FQNEAQ (reference sequence). The CDR3 is 15 amino acids. As DNA, the CDR3 is TGTGCCAGCAGCTCCCCCGGGACAACTAATGAAAAACTGTTTTTT. Amino acids: CASSSPGTTNEKLFF.

This clone has a single count. The chain combines TRBV6-5 with TRBJ1-1; the D is unclear. Trimming removed 0 bases at V and 8 bases at J, with 4 bases between. This CDR3 spans 11 amino acids. Looked up from germline, CDR1 is MNHEY and CDR2 is SVGAGI. The CDR3 DNA sequence: TGTGCCAGCAGTTACTCAGAGGAAGCTTTCTTT. It encodes CASSYSEEAFF.

This chain connects TRBV6-6 to TRBJ2-3, with TRBD2 matching 9 bases. CDR1 and CDR2 from the germline V gene are MNHNY and SVGAGI (reference sequence). This CDR3 has 13 amino acids. As DNA, the CDR3 is TGTGCGGTAGGCGGGGGGGCAAGAGATACGCAGTATTTT. Translation gives CAVGGGARDTQYF.

The chain is built from TRBV7-6 and TRBJ2-1; D might be TRBD1 (7 bases). This CDR3 is 14 amino acids long. CDR1 and CDR2 (germline): SGHVS, FNYEAQ. V was shortened by 4 bases and J by 6 bases, with 13 bases between the two germline ends. CDR3 loop: CASSYQGGGNEQFF. CDR3 DNA sequence: TGTGCCAGCAGCTACCAGGGGGGCGGCAATGAGCAGTTCTTC.

The chain is built from TRBV7-9 and TRBJ1-1; TRBD1 is a possible D gene (5 bases). This CDR3 contains 13 residues. Germline V CDR1 and CDR2: SEHNR, FQNEAQ (reference sequence). The V end lost 5 bases, the J end lost 3 bases, and 10 bases lay between the germline ends. This CDR3 is CASSPGGYTEAFF. Written as DNA, the CDR3 is TGTGCCAGCAGCCCCGGGGGTTACACTGAAGCTTTCTTT.

This chain uses TRBV19 with TRBJ2-7, with D possibly matching TRBD1 (6 bases). Germline CDR1 and CDR2: LNHDA and SQIVND (reference sequence). Between the trimmed V and J ends, which lost 5 bases and 3 bases, there was a span of 11 bases. The CDR3 has 13 residues. Here the CDR3 DNA reads TGTGCCAGTAGTCCACTAGGGGGCTACGAGCAGTACTTC. It is translated as CASSPLGGYEQYF.

The chain carries TRBV11-1 and TRBJ2-7, with 7 bases that match TRBD2. The V segment lost 1 base and the J segment 3 bases; nucleotides outside the gene matches: 3. The CDR3 has 14 residues. Germline assignment: CDR1 SGHAT and CDR2 FQDESV (reference sequence). CDR3 nucleotide sequence: TGTGCCAGCAGCTTAGATCCGGGGGGCTACGAGCAGTACTTC. Translation gives CASSLDPGGYEQYF.

This clone came up once. This CDR3 reads CASSPPVGTEPNNEQFF. CDR3 DNA: TGTGCCAGCAGCCCCCCTGTGGGGACAGAGCCCAACAATGAGCAGTTCTTC. The chain employs TRBV7-9 and TRBJ2-1; TRBD1 aligns across 7 bases. J lost 5 bases, V lost 5 bases, and 15 bases had no gene match. In germline, CDR1 is SEHNR, CDR2 FQNEAQ (reference sequence). The CDR3 is made up of 17 amino acids.

The gene calls are TRBV10-2 and TRBJ2-7, with 7 bases fitting TRBD2. The CDR3 sequence is 12 residues long. Germline lookup yields CDR1 WSHSY and CDR2 SAAADI. With 2 bases clipped from V and 7 bases from J, the junction kept 2 bases outside the gene matches. The CDR3 protein is CASSEGGVEQYF. The CDR3 nucleotides read TGCGCCAGCAGTGAGGGGGGGGTGGAGCAGTACTTC.

The gene calls are TRBV5-4 and TRBJ2-3, with a possible D match to TRBD2 (5 bases). Trimming removed 5 bases at V and 5 bases at J, with 21 bases between. Germline V gene sequence: CDR1 SGHNT, CDR2 YYREEE (reference sequence). CDR3 size: 16 residues. The CDR3 sequence is CASRDRSGLREDTQYF. The DNA for the CDR3 is TGTGCCAGCAGGGATCGTAGTGGGTTGAGGGAAGATACGCAGTATTTT. The entire variable domain, with the rest obtained from reference TRBV5-4 and TRBJ2-3, is as follows: ETGVTQSPTHLIKTRGQQVTLRCSSQSGHNTVSWYQQALGQGPQFIFQYYREEENGRGNFPPRFSGLQFPNYSSELNVNALELDDSALYLCASRDRSGLREDTQYFGPGTRLTVL.

The gene calls are TRBV27 and TRBJ2-7, with TRBD1 identical over 8 bases. The CDR3 has 15 amino acids. Germline CDR1 reads MNHEY; CDR2 reads SMNVEV (reference sequence). Losses at the gene ends were 3 bases for V and 2 bases for J; bases not matched to a gene: 6. This CDR3 is CASSLLTGVTYEQYF. The CDR3 DNA reads as TGTGCCAGCAGTTTGTTGACAGGGGTAACCTACGAGCAGTACTTC.

CDR3: CASSEANSPDRSYEQYF. The CDR3, as DNA: TGTGCCAGCAGTGAAGCGAATTCCCCGGACAGGTCCTACGAGCAGTACTTC. This chain uses TRBV6-1 with TRBJ2-7; 7 nucleotides line up with TRBD1. From germline, CDR1 is MNHNS and CDR2 SASEGT. The V segment lost 0 bases and the J segment 1 base; nucleotides outside the gene matches: 9. This CDR3 is built from 17 residues.

V usage is TRBV7-6 and J usage is TRBJ1-1; D possibly corresponds to TRBD1 (5 bases). The CDR3 sequence is 16 residues long. Germline V gene data show CDR1 as SGHVS and CDR2 as FNYEAQ. Trimming took off 0 bases at V and 5 bases at J, with 16 bases between the two ends. CDR3 amino acids: CASSLARQGGTTEAFF. The CDR3 DNA reads as TGTGCCAGCAGCTTAGCGCGGCAGGGAGGAACGACTGAAGCTTTCTTT.